Each of the 14 T cell receptor beta chains below was sequenced from the same sample in a study of CD8+CD57+ T cells in acquired aplastic anemia. Patients picked for sequencing had shown CD8+CD57+ cell expansion detected by flow cytometry. Genomic DNA, serving as template, underwent TCR beta VDJ and CDR3 profiling. TCRdb analysed the reads with MiXCR anew, one entry per CDR3 protein. The repertoire consists of under 200,000 distinct CDR3 sequences, with roughly 48% occurring once and the leading ten covering roughly 29%. The specimen was sorted CD4+, CD8+, or CD8+CD57+ T cells (not recorded which) from PBMCs. These receptors were collected from a human donor with aplastic anemia.

This clonotype was recorded many times. The rearrangement links TRBV10-3 to TRBJ2-5; D is possibly TRBD2 (7 bases). CDR1 is ENHRY, CDR2 SYGVKD, per germline. The CDR3 length is 13 residues. V lost 8 bases and J lost 4, with 14 bases in between. The CDR3 nucleotides are TGTGCCATCCGCGAGGGGGGGACAGAGACCCAGTACTTC. Translation gives CAIREGGTETQYF.

This clonotype has a handful of counts. A read error is possible here, since a much larger clone lies one base away. This sequence joins TRBV9 and TRBJ2-7, with D possibly being TRBD2 (5 bases). The CDR3 contains 15 residues. CDR1 is SGDLS, CDR2 YYNGEE, per germline. V shed 0 bases and J shed 2 bases, with 12 bases lying between them. The CDR3 DNA is TGTGCCAGCAGCGTAGCAGCGGTTAATACCTACGAGCAGTACTTC. Translation: CASSVAAVNTYEQYF.

This clonotype was found many times. The chain couples TRBV15 to TRBJ1-4; tentatively, D is TRBD1 (6 bases). Germline V CDR1 and CDR2: LNHNV, YYDKDF (reference sequence). The CDR3 has 15 amino acids. V was clipped by 7 bases and J by 0 bases, with 12 bases between them. CDR3 coding DNA: TGTGCCACCAACGGGGGGCGTGCAACTAATGAAAAACTGTTTTTT. Encoded protein: CATNGGRATNEKLFF.

The chain joins TRBV6-1 to TRBJ2-1, with D tentatively TRBD2 (5 bases). V lost 6 bases to trimming and J lost 2 bases, with 17 bases between them. This CDR3 contains 16 residues. From germline, CDR1 is MNHNS and CDR2 SASEGT. In DNA, the CDR3 is TGTGCCAGCAGCGGGGAAGAGAGTAGGGCCTACAATGAGCAGTTCTTC. Translation: CASSGEESRAYNEQFF.

This clonotype was observed at least ten times. The rearrangement uses TRBV19 and TRBJ1-6, with unresolved D. This CDR3 has 13 amino acids. Trimming stripped 6 bases from V and 10 bases from J, with 13 bases between. CDR1 is LNHDA and CDR2 is SQIVND in the germline V gene (reference sequence). CDR3 nucleotide sequence: TGTGCCAGTAGAAACTTGCTAAGATCACCCCTCCACTTT. Translating gives CASRNLLRSPLHF.

The chain links TRBV5-4 to TRBJ2-7, with D perhaps matching TRBD1 (5 bases). Germline lookup yields CDR1 SGHNT and CDR2 YYREEE (reference sequence). The ends were cut back, 1 base at V and 5 bases at J, with 13 bases in the middle. CDR3 length equals 14 residues. CDR3 nucleotides: TGTGCCAGCAGCTTGTGGCAGGGATCTGACGAGCAGTACTTC. Protein: CASSLWQGSDEQYF.

This clonotype was picked up a small number of times. The rearrangement uses TRBV7-8 and TRBJ2-5; TRBD2 is a possible D gene (6 bases). The V end lost 0 bases, the J end lost 14 bases, and 16 bases lay between the germline ends. CDR1 is SGHVS, CDR2 FQNEAQ, per germline. The length of the CDR3 is 13 residues. The CDR3 sequence is CASSLAAGTDLYF. CDR3 DNA sequence: TGTGCCAGCAGCTTAGCTGCGGGGACGGACTTATACTTC.

The chain has TRBV29-1 and TRBJ2-1, with D perhaps given as TRBD1 or TRBD2 (5 bases each). Trimming removed 4 bases from V and 3 bases from J, with 13 bases in between. CDR3 length equals 14 residues. Germline-derived CDR1 and CDR2 are SQVTM and ANQGSEA. The CDR3 nucleotides read TGCAGCGTTGCCGGGACGGTTAACTACAATGAGCAGTTCTTC. Its protein is CSVAGTVNYNEQFF.

This clonotype showed up many times. A read error is possible here, since a much larger clone lies one base away. The rearrangement links TRBV24-1 to TRBJ2-1; 8 bases are shared with TRBD2. Unmatched junction bases numbered 7, after V lost 3 bases and J lost 7 bases. Germline V gene sequence: CDR1 KGHDR, CDR2 SFDVKD. CDR3 length equals 15 residues. DNA for the CDR3: TGTGCCACCAGTGATCTCTACGGGAGGGGGAATGAGCAGTTCTTC. It encodes CATSDLYGRGNEQFF.

In its sample, this clonotype was seen many times. The chain combines TRBV13 with TRBJ1-1, with D unresolved. This CDR3 spans 15 amino acids. Germline V gene data show CDR1 as PRHDT and CDR2 as FYEKMQ (reference sequence). V was trimmed by 1 base and J by 4 bases, leaving 13 bases between them. For the CDR3, the DNA is TGTGCCAGCAGCTTAGCGGGCATCTCGGGCACTGAAGCTTTCTTT. Translated, it gives CASSLAGISGTEAFF.

V is TRBV4-1 and J is TRBJ1-2; D uncertain. Germline V gives CDR1 MGHRA, CDR2 YSYEKL. This CDR3 has 13 amino acids. V gave up 2 bases and J gave up 3 bases, with 7 bases separating them. The CDR3 DNA reads as TGCGCCAGCAGCCAACCCACCGACTATGGCTACACCTTC. Encoded protein: CASSQPTDYGYTF.

CDR3 coding DNA: TGCAGCGTTGAAGGGACGAGGGTGCTACCCCTCCACTTT. Protein: CSVEGTRVLPLHF. The chain employs TRBV29-1 and TRBJ1-6, with D uncertain. Germline V gene data show CDR1 as SQVTM and CDR2 as ANQGSEA. V lost 1 base and J lost 12, with 13 bases in between. The CDR3 loop spans 13 amino acids.

The table lists this clonotype with a few counts. The chain has TRBV12-3 or TRBV12-4 and TRBJ1-2, with D possibly being TRBD1 (6 bases). With 5 bases removed from V and 8 bases from J, the gap between germline ends came to 21 bases. The CDR3 runs 15 residues. CDR3 loop: CASSAGGGLGFGYTF. The CDR3 DNA reads as TGTGCCAGCAGTGCGGGTGGGGGCCTTGGCTTCGGCTACACCTTC.

This clonotype came up many times. The chain recombines TRBV5-1 with TRBJ2-3; the D gene is possibly TRBD2 (6 bases). CDR3 size: 16 residues. CDR1 SGHRS and CDR2 YFSETQ come from the germline V gene. Trimming cost V 6 bases and J 6 bases, with 23 bases left between them. The CDR3 reads CASKKGLASLGDTQYF. CDR3 coding DNA: TGCGCCAGCAAAAAGGGGCTAGCGAGCCTCGGGGATACGCAGTATTTT.